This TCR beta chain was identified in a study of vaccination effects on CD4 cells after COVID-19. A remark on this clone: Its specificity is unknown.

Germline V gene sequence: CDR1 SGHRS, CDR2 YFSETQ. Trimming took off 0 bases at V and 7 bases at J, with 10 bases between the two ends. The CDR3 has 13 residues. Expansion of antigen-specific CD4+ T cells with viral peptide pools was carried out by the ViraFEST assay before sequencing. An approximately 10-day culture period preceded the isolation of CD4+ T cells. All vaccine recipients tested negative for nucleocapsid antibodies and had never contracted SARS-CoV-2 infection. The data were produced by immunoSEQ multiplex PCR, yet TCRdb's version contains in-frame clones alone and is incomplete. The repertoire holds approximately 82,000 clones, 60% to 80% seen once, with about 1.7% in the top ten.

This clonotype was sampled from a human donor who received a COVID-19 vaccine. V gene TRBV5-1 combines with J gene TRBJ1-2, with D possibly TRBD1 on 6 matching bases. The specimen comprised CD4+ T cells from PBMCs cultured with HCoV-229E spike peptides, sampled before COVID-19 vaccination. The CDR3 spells CASSLARGAGYTF. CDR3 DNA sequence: TGCGCCAGCAGCTTGGCCAGGGGAGCTGGCTACACCTTC.